This is a list of T cell receptor beta chains from one sample in a study of T cells after yellow fever vaccination. MiXCR was run by TCRdb on the 5' RACE reads, yielding one entry per CDR3 protein. The profile shows roughly 240,000 distinct CDR3 sequences, roughly 6.2% of them singletons. The source was CD4+ T cells sorted from PBMCs, collected on the day of the yellow fever booster vaccination. All receptors come from a man younger than 40 who received the YFV17D yellow fever vaccine. Each CDR3 is given with its conserved first and last residue. D genes are given only for firm matches. Clone size is stated in some rows and not others, as once, few, many or a class when expanded.

clone_size | j_call | v_call | d_call | cdr3_aa | cdr3_nt
many | TRBJ2-1 | TRBV7-2 | . | CASSVDLLNSYNEQFF | TGTGCCAGCTCCGTTGACTTGCTAAATTCCTACAATGAGCAGTTCTTC
. | TRBJ2-7 | TRBV5-1 | . | CASSLGGDTSLGF | TGCGCCAGCAGCTTGGGAGGGGACACCTCCCTGGGGTTC
. | TRBJ2-7 | TRBV6-5 | TRBD1 | CASRSGGAYEQYF | TGTGCCAGCAGATCAGGGGGCGCGTACGAGCAGTACTTC
. | TRBJ2-5 | TRBV7-2 | . | CASSPAVETQYF | TGTGCCAGCAGCCCGGCGGTCGAGACCCAGTACTTC
many | TRBJ2-2 | TRBV4-3 | . | CASSRERTGELFF | TGCGCCAGCAGCCGGGAGCGTACCGGGGAGCTGTTTTTT
. | TRBJ2-3 | TRBV29-1 | TRBD2 | CSVSLAGVLDTQYF | TGCAGCGTTTCTCTAGCGGGAGTCTTGGATACGCAGTATTTT
many | TRBJ2-3 | TRBV5-5 | . | CASSLRGRLEGDTQYF | TGTGCCAGCAGCTTGAGAGGACGCCTAGAAGGAGATACGCAGTATTTT
. | TRBJ2-3 | TRBV2 | . | CASSEAGEFTQYF | TGTGCCAGCAGTGAAGCGGGGGAATTTACGCAGTATTTT
many | TRBJ1-4 | TRBV5-1 | . | CASSFGGRSNEKLFF | TGCGCCAGCAGCTTTGGGGGACGGAGCAATGAAAAACTGTTTTTT
many | TRBJ2-5 | TRBV20-1 | TRBD1 | CSAREGQGAGETQYF | TGCAGTGCTAGAGAGGGACAGGGGGCTGGAGAGACCCAGTACTTC